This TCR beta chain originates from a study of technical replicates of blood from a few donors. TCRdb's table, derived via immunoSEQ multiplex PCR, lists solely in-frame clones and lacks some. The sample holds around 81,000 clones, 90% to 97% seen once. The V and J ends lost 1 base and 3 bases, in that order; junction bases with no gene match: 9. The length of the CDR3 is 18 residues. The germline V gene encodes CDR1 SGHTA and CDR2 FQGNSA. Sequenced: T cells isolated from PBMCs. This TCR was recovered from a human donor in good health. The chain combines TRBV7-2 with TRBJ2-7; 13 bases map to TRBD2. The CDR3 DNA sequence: TGTGCCAGCAGCTTAGTCCGGACTAGCGGGAGAAAGTTCTACGAGCAGTACTTC. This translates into CASSLVRTSGRKFYEQYF.